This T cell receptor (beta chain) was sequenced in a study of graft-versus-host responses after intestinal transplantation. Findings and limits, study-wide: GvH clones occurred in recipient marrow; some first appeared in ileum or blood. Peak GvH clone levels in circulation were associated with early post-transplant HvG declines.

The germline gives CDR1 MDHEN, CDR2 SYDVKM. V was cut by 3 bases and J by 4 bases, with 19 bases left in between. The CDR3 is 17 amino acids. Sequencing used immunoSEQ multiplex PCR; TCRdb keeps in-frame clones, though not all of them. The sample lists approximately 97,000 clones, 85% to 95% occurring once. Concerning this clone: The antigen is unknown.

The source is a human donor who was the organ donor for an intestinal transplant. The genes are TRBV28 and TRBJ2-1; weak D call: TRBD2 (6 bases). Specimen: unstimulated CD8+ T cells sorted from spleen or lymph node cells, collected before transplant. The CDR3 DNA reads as TGTGCCAGCAGTTTCCCCGGCGTAGTGGGAGGATACAATGAGCAGTTCTTC. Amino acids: CASSFPGVVGGYNEQFF.